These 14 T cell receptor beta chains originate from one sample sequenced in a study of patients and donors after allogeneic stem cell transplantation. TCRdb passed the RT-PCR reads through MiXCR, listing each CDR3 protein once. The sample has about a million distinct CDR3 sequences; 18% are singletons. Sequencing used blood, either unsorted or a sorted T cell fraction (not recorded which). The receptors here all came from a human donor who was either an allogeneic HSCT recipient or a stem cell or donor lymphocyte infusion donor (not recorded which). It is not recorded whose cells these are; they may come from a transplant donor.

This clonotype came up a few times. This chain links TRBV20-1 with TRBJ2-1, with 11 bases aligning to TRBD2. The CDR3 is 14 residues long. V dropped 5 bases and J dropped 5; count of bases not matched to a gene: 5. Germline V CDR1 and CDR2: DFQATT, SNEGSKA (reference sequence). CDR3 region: CSAGGLADHNEQFF. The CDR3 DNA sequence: TGCAGTGCTGGGGGACTAGCGGATCACAATGAGCAGTTCTTC.

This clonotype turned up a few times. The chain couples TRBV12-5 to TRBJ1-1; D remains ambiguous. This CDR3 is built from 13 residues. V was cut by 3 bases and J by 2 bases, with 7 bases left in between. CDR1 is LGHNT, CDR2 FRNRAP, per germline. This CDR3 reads CASGFGGNTEAFF. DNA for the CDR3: TGTGCTAGTGGTTTCGGTGGAAACACTGAAGCTTTCTTT.

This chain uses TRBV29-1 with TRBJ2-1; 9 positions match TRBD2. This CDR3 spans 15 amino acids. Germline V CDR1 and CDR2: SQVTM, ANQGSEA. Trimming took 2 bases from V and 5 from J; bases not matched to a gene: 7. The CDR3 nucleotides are TGCAGCGTTGAAAGGCGACTAGCGGACAACAATGAGCAGTTCTTC. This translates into CSVERRLADNNEQFF.

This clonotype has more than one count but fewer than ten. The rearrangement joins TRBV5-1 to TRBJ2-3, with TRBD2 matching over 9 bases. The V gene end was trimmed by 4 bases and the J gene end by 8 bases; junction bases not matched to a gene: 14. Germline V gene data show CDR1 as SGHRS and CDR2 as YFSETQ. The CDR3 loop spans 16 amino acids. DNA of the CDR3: TGCGCCAGCAGCACCTCGACTAGCGGTTCTGCGGGTACGCAGTATTTT. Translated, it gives CASSTSTSGSAGTQYF.

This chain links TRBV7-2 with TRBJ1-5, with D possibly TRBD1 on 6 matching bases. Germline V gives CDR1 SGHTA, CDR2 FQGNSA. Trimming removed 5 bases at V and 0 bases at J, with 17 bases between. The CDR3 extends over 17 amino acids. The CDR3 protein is CASSPDYGTYSNQPQHF. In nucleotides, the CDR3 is TGTGCCAGCAGCCCAGACTATGGGACATATAGCAATCAGCCCCAGCATTTT.

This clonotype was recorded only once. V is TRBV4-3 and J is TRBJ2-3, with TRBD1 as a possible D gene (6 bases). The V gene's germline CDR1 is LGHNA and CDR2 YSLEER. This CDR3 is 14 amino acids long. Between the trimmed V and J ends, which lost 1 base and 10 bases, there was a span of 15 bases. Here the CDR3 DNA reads TGCGCCAGCAGCCAAGGGACAGACCTCGGGGCGCAGTATTTT. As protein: CASSQGTDLGAQYF.

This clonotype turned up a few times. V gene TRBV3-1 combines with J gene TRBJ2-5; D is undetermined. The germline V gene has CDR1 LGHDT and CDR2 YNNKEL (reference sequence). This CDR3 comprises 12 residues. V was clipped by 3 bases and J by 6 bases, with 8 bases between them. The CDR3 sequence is CASSQADKTQYF. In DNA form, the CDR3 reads TGTGCCAGCAGCCAGGCTGATAAGACCCAGTACTTC.

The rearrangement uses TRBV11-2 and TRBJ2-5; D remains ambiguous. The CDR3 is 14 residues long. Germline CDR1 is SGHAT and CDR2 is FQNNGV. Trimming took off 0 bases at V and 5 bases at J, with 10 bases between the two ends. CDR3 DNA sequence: TGTGCCAGCAGCTTAGAAGGATATACGGAGACCCAGTACTTC. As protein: CASSLEGYTETQYF.

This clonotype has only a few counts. CDR3 protein: CASSNGQGAAPYYGYTF. The DNA of the CDR3 is TGTGCCAGCAGTAACGGACAGGGGGCCGCTCCTTACTATGGCTACACCTTC. The chain links TRBV2 to TRBJ1-2; 11 nucleotides align to TRBD1. The CDR3 runs to 17 residues. The V segment lost 5 bases and the J segment 3 bases; nucleotides outside the gene matches: 11. CDR1 and CDR2 (germline): SNHLY, FYNNEI.

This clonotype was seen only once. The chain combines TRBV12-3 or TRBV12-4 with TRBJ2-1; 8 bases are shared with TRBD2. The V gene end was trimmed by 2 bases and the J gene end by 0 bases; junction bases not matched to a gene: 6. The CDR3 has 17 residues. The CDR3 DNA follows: TGTGCCAGCAGTTTACTCCGGGGGGGCATCTCCTACAATGAGCAGTTCTTC. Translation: CASSLLRGGISYNEQFF.

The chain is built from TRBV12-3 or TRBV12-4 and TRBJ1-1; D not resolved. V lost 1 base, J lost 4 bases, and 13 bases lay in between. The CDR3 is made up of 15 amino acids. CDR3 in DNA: TGTGCCAGCAGTTTAGTCCCGATCCGGGCCACTGAAGCTTTCTTT. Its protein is CASSLVPIRATEAFF.

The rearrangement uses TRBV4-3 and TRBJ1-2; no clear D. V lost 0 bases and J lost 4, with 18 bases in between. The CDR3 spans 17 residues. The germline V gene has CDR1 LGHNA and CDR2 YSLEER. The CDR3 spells CASSQDRALGLSYGYTF. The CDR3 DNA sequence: TGCGCCAGCAGCCAAGATCGGGCCCTTGGGCTTTCCTATGGCTACACCTTC.

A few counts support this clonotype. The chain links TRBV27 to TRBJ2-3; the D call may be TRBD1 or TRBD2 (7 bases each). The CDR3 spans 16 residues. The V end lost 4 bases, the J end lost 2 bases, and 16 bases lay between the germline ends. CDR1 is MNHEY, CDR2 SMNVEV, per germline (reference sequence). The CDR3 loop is CASSYYREGATDTQYF. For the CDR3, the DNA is TGTGCCAGCAGTTACTACAGGGAGGGGGCCACAGATACGCAGTATTTT.

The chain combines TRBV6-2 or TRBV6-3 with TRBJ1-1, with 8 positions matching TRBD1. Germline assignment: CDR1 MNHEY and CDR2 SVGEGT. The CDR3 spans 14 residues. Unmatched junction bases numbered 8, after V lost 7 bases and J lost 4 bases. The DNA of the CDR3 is TGTGCCAGCACCGACAGGGGCCCTCGCACTGAAGCTTTCTTT. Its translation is CASTDRGPRTEAFF.